One T cell receptor beta chain is described in this entry. This CDR3 is built from 15 residues. The germline CDR1 and CDR2 sequences are LGHNT and FRNRAP. Trimming took 5 bases from V and 3 from J, leaving 13 bases between them. This entry comes from a study of cytomegalovirus exposure and HLA in healthy donors. A multiplex PCR was run with 60 Vbeta primers and 13 Jbeta primers. The table came from immunoSEQ multiplex PCR; TCRdb's copy has only in-frame clones and leaves some out. The data show about 85,000 clones, with around 80% seen just once and approximately 23% held by the top ten. This TCR derives from a woman aged 50 to 60 in good health and CMV-seropositive. The sequencing input was PBMCs. This rearrangement joins TRBV12-5 to TRBJ2-2; possibly TRBD1 for D (5 bases). The CDR3 bases are TGTGCTAGTGGTGTAGGGGTTTTGGACACCGGGGAGCTGTTTTTT. Protein sequence: CASGVGVLDTGELFF. Full variable domain (rest looked up from reference TRBV12-5 and TRBJ2-2): DARVTQTPRHKVTEMGQEVTMRCQPILGHNTVFWYRQTMMQGLELLAYFRNRAPLDDSGMPKDRFSAEMPDATLATLKIQPSEPRDSAVYFCASGVGVLDTGELFFGEGSRLTVL.